This note documents a single TCR beta chain sequence. Vbeta (60) and Jbeta (13) primers were used in the PCR. Repertoires were generated with immunoSEQ multiplex PCR, while TCRdb's copy carries only in-frame clones and drops some. Among about 96,000 clones listed, approximately 74% were seen once. CDR1 and CDR2 from the germline V gene are SGHVS and FQNEAQ. CDR3 length: 14 residues. Trimming stripped 0 bases from V and 2 bases from J, with 8 bases between. These data belong to a study of cytomegalovirus exposure and HLA in healthy donors. The sequence derives from a female donor in good health and CMV-seropositive. The chain carries TRBV7-8 and TRBJ2-7; possibly TRBD2 for D (6 bases). What was sequenced was PBMCs. CDR3 loop: CASSLAASAYEQYF. The DNA of the CDR3 is TGTGCCAGCAGCTTAGCGGCTAGCGCCTACGAGCAGTACTTC.